These T cell receptor beta chains were read from a single sample in a study of graft-versus-host responses after intestinal transplantation. Generated by immunoSEQ multiplex PCR, the TCRdb table keeps only in-frame clones and is missing some. The sample includes about 98,000 clones, around 86% of them seen just once. Sequenced material: PBMCs, taken 255 days after intestinal transplant. The origin of the receptors is a human patient who received an intestinal transplant, so some T cells may come from the graft donor. Both conserved end residues are part of each CDR3. The order of the fields is J gene, CDR3 length, V gene, CDR3 protein.

j_gene: TRBJ2-5
len: 13
v_gene: TRBV2
CDR3aa: CALGLAGRGGQYF

j_gene: TRBJ2-7
len: 15
v_gene: TRBV5-1
CDR3aa: CASSPRDSYSYEQYF

j_gene: TRBJ1-5
len: 15
v_gene: TRBV28
CDR3aa: CASSLGGRFDQPQHF

j_gene: TRBJ2-3
len: 20
v_gene: TRBV5-1
CDR3aa: CASSPTGHISSGVSTDTQYF

j_gene: TRBJ2-7
len: 16
v_gene: TRBV28
CDR3aa: CASSLLTGRGSYEQYF

j_gene: TRBJ2-7
len: 15
v_gene: TRBV5-1
CDR3aa: CASSAQGLAGGEQYF

j_gene: TRBJ1-1
len: 16
v_gene: TRBV9
CDR3aa: CASSVDTGGSDTEAFF

j_gene: TRBJ2-3
len: 14
v_gene: TRBV19
CDR3aa: CASSEGLAGDTQYF

j_gene: TRBJ2-3
len: 17
v_gene: TRBV7-3
CDR3aa: CASSPRGGGGTQDTQYF

j_gene: TRBJ1-5
len: 14
v_gene: TRBV9
CDR3aa: CASSAGSGDQPQHF

j_gene: TRBJ1-2
len: 13
v_gene: TRBV7-9
CDR3aa: CASSLEGRGGYTF

j_gene: TRBJ2-3
len: 13
v_gene: TRBV6-4
CDR3aa: CASSDSDTDTQYF

j_gene: TRBJ1-5
len: 13
v_gene: TRBV6-6
CDR3aa: CASSQQGPQPQHF

j_gene: TRBJ1-6
len: 15
v_gene: TRBV28
CDR3aa: CASSRRAGLNSPLHF

j_gene: TRBJ2-7
len: 13
v_gene: TRBV27
CDR3aa: CASSPGQGARQYF

j_gene: TRBJ2-3
len: 15
v_gene: TRBV5-1
CDR3aa: CASSQLAGGIDTQYF

j_gene: TRBJ1-3
len: 14
v_gene: TRBV6-6
CDR3aa: CASSRAASGNTIYF

j_gene: TRBJ1-1
len: 14
v_gene: TRBV14
CDR3aa: CASSQNQAGAEAFF

j_gene: TRBJ2-3
len: 15
v_gene: TRBV10-2
CDR3aa: CASSLAQSFTDTQYF

j_gene: TRBJ2-1
len: 15
v_gene: TRBV27
CDR3aa: CASSFQGYSYNEQFF

j_gene: TRBJ1-4
len: 16
v_gene: TRBV5-1
CDR3aa: CARGRGRYKTNEKLFF

j_gene: TRBJ2-5
len: 13
v_gene: TRBV29-1
CDR3aa: CSTRPGGEETQYF

j_gene: TRBJ2-3
len: 19
v_gene: TRBV5-4
CDR3aa: CASSPHVQREGLNTDTQYF

j_gene: TRBJ2-3
len: 16
v_gene: TRBV15
CDR3aa: CATSSGGGPGGDTQYF

j_gene: TRBJ1-5
len: 13
v_gene: TRBV5-8
CDR3aa: CASSLGGLQPQHF

j_gene: TRBJ2-5
len: 16
v_gene: TRBV7-8
CDR3aa: CASSSRTSGRGEAQYF

j_gene: TRBJ1-4
len: 15
v_gene: TRBV18
CDR3aa: CASSPRAADSEKLFF

j_gene: TRBJ2-3
len: 14
v_gene: TRBV6-5
CDR3aa: CASASDIGTGTQYF

j_gene: TRBJ2-7
len: 11
v_gene: TRBV11-2
CDR3aa: CASSSAYEQYF

j_gene: TRBJ2-7
len: 15
v_gene: TRBV27
CDR3aa: CASSLEGTAIYEQYF

j_gene: TRBJ1-5
len: 13
v_gene: TRBV28
CDR3aa: CASSLGGLGPQHF

j_gene: TRBJ1-1
len: 11
v_gene: TRBV7-9
CDR3aa: CASSSPGEAFF

j_gene: TRBJ1-2
len: 14
v_gene: TRBV28
CDR3aa: CASRLTGSYYGYTF

j_gene: TRBJ2-6
len: 19
v_gene: TRBV27
CDR3aa: CASSTDGQDPLSGANVLTF

j_gene: TRBJ2-5
len: 15
v_gene: TRBV5-1
CDR3aa: CASSLATGAQETQYF

j_gene: TRBJ1-5
len: 16
v_gene: TRBV4-1
CDR3aa: CASSPMGGYSNQPQHF

j_gene: TRBJ2-2
len: 14
v_gene: TRBV2
CDR3aa: CASSEGSGSGELFF

j_gene: TRBJ1-3
len: 15
v_gene: TRBV6-1
CDR3aa: CASKVGTYSGNTIYF

j_gene: TRBJ2-5
len: 13
v_gene: TRBV29-1
CDR3aa: CSVAGLAKETQYF

j_gene: TRBJ1-2
len: 17
v_gene: TRBV28
CDR3aa: CASSLSGTGGGSYGYTF

j_gene: TRBJ2-1
len: 14
v_gene: TRBV27
CDR3aa: CASSKRQGADEQFF

j_gene: TRBJ1-1
len: 11
v_gene: TRBV20-1
CDR3aa: CSASSISEAFF

j_gene: TRBJ2-3
len: 16
v_gene: TRBV6-4
CDR3aa: CTSSDIGGTSGVRQYF

j_gene: TRBJ2-3
len: 16
v_gene: TRBV4-1
CDR3aa: CASSQGSRPSTDTQYF

j_gene: TRBJ2-7
len: 15
v_gene: TRBV5-1
CDR3aa: CASSLVPPPLYEQYF

j_gene: TRBJ1-6
len: 13
v_gene: TRBV25-1
CDR3aa: CASSAGYNSPLHF

j_gene: TRBJ2-7
len: 14
v_gene: TRBV6-6
CDR3aa: CASSPGTSGYEQYF

j_gene: TRBJ1-4
len: 19
v_gene: TRBV7-2
CDR3aa: CASSLVVRDRGRPNEKLFF

j_gene: TRBJ2-5
len: 14
v_gene: TRBV28
CDR3aa: CASSPPTSLETQYF

j_gene: TRBJ2-1
len: 15
v_gene: TRBV7-9
CDR3aa: CASSLRQGRGNEQFF

j_gene: NA
len: 13
v_gene: TRBV19
CDR3aa: CASSFAGGQPIYF

j_gene: NA
len: 14
v_gene: TRBV6-6
CDR3aa: CASSRTGTSYEQYF

j_gene: TRBJ1-1
len: 13
v_gene: TRBV27
CDR3aa: CASSLSWGTEAFF

j_gene: TRBJ1-2
len: 14
v_gene: TRBV6-5
CDR3aa: CASRDRGPIYGYTF